The text below deals with one T cell receptor (beta chain). V was pared by 4 bases and J by 3 bases, with 12 bases between. Looked up from germline, CDR1 is KGHSH and CDR2 is LQKENI. The CDR3 length is 14 residues. Clones were read by immunoSEQ multiplex PCR, and TCRdb kept only the in-frame ones, dropping some. The sample includes just over 250,000 clones, roughly 86% seen only once; the top ten take 8.5% to 10%. This sample was taken from a study of blood T cell repertoires in COVID-19. The TCR was taken from a man aged 35-49 years who had recovered from COVID-19. The rearrangement joins TRBV18 to TRBJ2-5; D not resolved. Sequenced input: peripheral blood. DNA for the CDR3: TGTGCCAGCTCACTTAAGTCGGCGGAAGAGACCCAGTACTTC. Protein sequence: CASSLKSAEETQYF.